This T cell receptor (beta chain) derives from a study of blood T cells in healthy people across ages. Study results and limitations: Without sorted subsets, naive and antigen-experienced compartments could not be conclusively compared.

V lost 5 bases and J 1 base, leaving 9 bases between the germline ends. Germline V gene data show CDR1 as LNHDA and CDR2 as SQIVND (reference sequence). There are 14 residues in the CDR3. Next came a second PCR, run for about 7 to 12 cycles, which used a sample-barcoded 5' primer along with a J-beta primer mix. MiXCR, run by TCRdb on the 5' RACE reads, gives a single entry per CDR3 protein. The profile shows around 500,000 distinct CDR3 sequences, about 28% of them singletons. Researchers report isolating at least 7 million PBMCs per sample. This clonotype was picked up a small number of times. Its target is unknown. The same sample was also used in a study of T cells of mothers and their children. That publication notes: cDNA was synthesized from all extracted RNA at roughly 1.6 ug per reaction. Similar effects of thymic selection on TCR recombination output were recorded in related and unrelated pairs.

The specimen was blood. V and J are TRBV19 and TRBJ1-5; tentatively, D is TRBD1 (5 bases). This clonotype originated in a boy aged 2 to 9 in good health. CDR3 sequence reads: CASSAQESNQPQHF. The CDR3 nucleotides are TGTGCCAGTAGTGCACAGGAGAGCAATCAGCCCCAGCATTTT. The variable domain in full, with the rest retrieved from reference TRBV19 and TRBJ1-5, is DGGITQSPKYLFRKEGQNVTLSCEQNLNHDAMYWYRQDPGQGLRLIYYSQIVNDFQKGDIAEGYSVSREKKESFPLTVTSAQKNPTAFYLCASSAQESNQPQHFGDGTRLSIL.